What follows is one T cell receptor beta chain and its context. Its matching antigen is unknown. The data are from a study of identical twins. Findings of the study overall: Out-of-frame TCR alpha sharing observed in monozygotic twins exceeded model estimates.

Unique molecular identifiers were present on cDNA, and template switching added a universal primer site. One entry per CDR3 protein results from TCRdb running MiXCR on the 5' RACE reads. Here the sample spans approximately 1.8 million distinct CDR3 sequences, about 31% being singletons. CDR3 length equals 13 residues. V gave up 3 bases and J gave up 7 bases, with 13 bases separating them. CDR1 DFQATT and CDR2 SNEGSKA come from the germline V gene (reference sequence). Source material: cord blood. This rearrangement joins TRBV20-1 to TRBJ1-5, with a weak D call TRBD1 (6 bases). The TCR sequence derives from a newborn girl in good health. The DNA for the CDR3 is TGCAGTGCTAGTGGTAGGGGGAGACAGCCCCAGCATTTT. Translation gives CSASGRGRQPQHF.